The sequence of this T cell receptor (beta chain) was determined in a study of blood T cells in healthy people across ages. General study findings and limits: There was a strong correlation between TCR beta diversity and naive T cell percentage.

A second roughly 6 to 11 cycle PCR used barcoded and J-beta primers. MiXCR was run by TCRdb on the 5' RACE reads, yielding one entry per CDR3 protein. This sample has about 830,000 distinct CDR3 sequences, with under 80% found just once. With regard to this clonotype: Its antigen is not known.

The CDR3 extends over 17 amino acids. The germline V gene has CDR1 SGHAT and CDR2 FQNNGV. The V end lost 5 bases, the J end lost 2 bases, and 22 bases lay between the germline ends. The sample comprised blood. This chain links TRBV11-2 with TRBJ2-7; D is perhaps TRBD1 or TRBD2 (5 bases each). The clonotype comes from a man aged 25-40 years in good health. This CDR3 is CASSLISAGTGTYEQYF. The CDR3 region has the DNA TGTGCCAGCAGCCTCATTTCTGCCGGGACGGGAACCTACGAGCAGTACTTC.